The clone carrying this T cell receptor beta chain was seen just once. This entry comes from a study of CD8 T cells in Susac syndrome. The T cells that were sequenced for TCR beta were CD8+ and CD4+ cells from blood. It was negative isolation that provided the CD8+ and CD4+ T cells, whereas TEMRA cells were enriched by FACS. The ends were cut back, 0 bases at V and 0 bases at J, with 5 bases in the middle. The germline gives CDR1 MGHDK, CDR2 SYGVNS. This CDR3 comprises 14 residues. Random hexamers were used to reverse transcribe 0.5 to 1 ug of RNA. TCR beta CDR3 was amplified by immunoSEQ multiplex PCR. This amplification extended across 54 Vbeta and 13 Jbeta segments. TCRdb ran MiXCR on the immunoSEQ multiplex PCR reads and lists one entry per CDR3 protein. Among roughly 150,000 distinct CDR3 sequences, about 94% were seen once, and the ten largest hold roughly 0.19%.

The gene calls are TRBV25-1 and TRBJ1-1; unclear D gene. Sequences were obtained from CD8+ T cells from PBMCs. This receptor was taken from a human donor with multiple sclerosis. The CDR3 coding sequence is TGTGCCAGCAGTGAATATTCAGTGAACACTGAAGCTTTCTTT. Translating it yields CASSEYSVNTEAFF. Complete variable domain (other parts from reference TRBV25-1 and TRBJ1-1): EADIYQTPRYLVIGTGKKITLECSQTMGHDKMYWYQQDPGMELHLIHYSYGVNSTEKGDLSSESTVSRIRTEHFPLTLESARPSHTSQYLCASSEYSVNTEAFFGQGTRLTVV.